This record looks at one TCR beta chain sequence and its context. The antigen is not known. The sample is drawn from a study of T cell repertoires in cytomegalovirus infection. The wider study: HLA-C-restricted CMV epitopes, recently identified, and well-studied HLA-B-restricted ones were used by the study. Public TCR beta signature analysis indicated the presence of both CMV infection and matching HLA type. Study-level points and caveats: Totalled public TCR beta family frequency picked out people who carried CMV plus the relevant HLA. There were HLA-C-restricted CMV-specific TCR beta clonotypes dominating the ex vivo response.

CDR1 and CDR2 from the germline V gene are KGHSH and LQKENI. The CDR3 has 15 residues. V was pared by 8 bases and J by 4 bases, with 17 bases between. TCRdb re-called the reads with MiXCR, one entry per CDR3 protein. The data hold about 920,000 distinct CDR3 sequences, with about 33% observed a single time. The sample here was cultured CD8+ T cells from PBMCs, taken from culture after CMV antigen stimulation. The receptor's source is a human donor in good health (CMV status not recorded). Some clones in this sample may be carry-over from other donors' samples. The chain recombines TRBV18 with TRBJ1-4; no clear D. CDR3 protein: CASRGIQENNEKLFF. CDR3 sequence (DNA): TGTGCCAGCCGCGGGATCCAGGAGAATAATGAAAAACTGTTTTTT.